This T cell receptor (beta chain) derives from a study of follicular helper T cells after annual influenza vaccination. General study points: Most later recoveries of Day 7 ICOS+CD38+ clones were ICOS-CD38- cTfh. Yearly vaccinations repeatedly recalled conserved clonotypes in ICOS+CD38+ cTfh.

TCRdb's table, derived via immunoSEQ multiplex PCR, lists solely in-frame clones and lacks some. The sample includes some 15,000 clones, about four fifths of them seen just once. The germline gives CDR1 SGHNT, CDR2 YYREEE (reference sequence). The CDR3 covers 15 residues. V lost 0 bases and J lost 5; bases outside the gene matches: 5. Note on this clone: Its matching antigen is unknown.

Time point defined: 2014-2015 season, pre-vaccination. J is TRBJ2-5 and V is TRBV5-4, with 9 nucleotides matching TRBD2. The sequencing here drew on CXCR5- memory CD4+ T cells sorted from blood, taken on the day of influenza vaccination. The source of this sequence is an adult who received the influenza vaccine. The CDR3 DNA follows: TGTGCCAGCAGCTTGGACCTAGCGGGGTTGGAGACCCAGTACTTC. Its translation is CASSLDLAGLETQYF.